Presented here are 23 T cell receptor beta chains from one specimen sequenced in a study of blood T cells in healthy people across ages. A second PCR, run for roughly 7 to 12 cycles, used a sample-barcoded 5' primer plus a J-beta primer mix. TCRdb fed the 5' RACE reads into MiXCR, producing one record per CDR3 protein. The sample has roughly 700,000 distinct CDR3 sequences; just under 25% are singletons. The same data also contributed to another study, on T cells of mothers and their children.

Sequenced sample: blood. These receptors all come from a boy under 18 in good health.

This clonotype has at least ten counts. The genes are TRBV4-1 and TRBJ1-3; D ambiguous. V lost 1 base and J lost 3, with 7 bases in between. CDR1 and CDR2 from the germline V gene are MGHRA and YSYEKL. This CDR3 is 14 amino acids long. Here the CDR3 DNA reads TGCGCCAGCAGCCAAGTTTCCAGTGGAAACACCATATATTTT. It translates to CASSQVSSGNTIYF.

The chain uses TRBV7-6 and TRBJ1-3; weak D call: TRBD1 (5 bases). The V gene's germline CDR1 is SGHVS and CDR2 FNYEAQ. V was trimmed by 5 bases and J by 6 bases, leaving 20 bases between them. This CDR3 region has 16 residues. The CDR3 DNA is TGTGCCAGCAGCGACCCAGGCGGGGGGATTTCAAACACCATATATTTT. Protein sequence: CASSDPGGGISNTIYF.

The chain links TRBV7-2 to TRBJ2-1, with 7 bases aligning to TRBD2. V shed 5 bases, J shed 0 bases, and the junction held 16 bases outside the gene matches. The length of the CDR3 is 19 residues. Germline V gene data show CDR1 as SGHTA and CDR2 as FQGNSA. CDR3 residues: CASSRPVFFAGDSYNEQFF. CDR3 DNA: TGTGCCAGCAGCAGGCCGGTTTTCTTCGCGGGGGACTCCTACAATGAGCAGTTCTTC.

This clonotype is a singleton in its sample. The J gene is TRBJ2-5, the V gene TRBV6-2 or TRBV6-3; TRBD1 matches at 8 bases. The CDR3 runs to 15 residues. The V segment lost 1 base and the J segment 2 bases; nucleotides outside the gene matches: 3. Germline CDR1 MNHEY, CDR2 SVGEGT. The CDR3 sequence: CASSYLGTGQETQYF. CDR3 in DNA: TGTGCCAGCAGTTACTTGGGGACAGGACAAGAGACCCAGTACTTC.

The rearrangement joins TRBV11-2 to TRBJ1-1; possibly TRBD1 for D (5 bases). V was clipped by 1 base and J by 1 base, with 25 bases between them. The germline CDR1 and CDR2 sequences are SGHAT and FQNNGV. This CDR3 comprises 20 residues. CDR3 nucleotides: TGTGCCAGCAGCTTAGTCCTCCAGCTGACAGAGATTGACTCGAACACTGAAGCTTTCTTT. It translates to CASSLVLQLTEIDSNTEAFF.

The V and J genes are TRBV19 and TRBJ2-5; no definite D call. This CDR3 has 14 residues. Trimming left V 6 bases short and J 1 base short, with 12 bases between. Germline CDR1 reads LNHDA; CDR2 reads SQIVND (reference sequence). CDR3 DNA: TGTGCCAGTAGGTCCCGACGGATCCAAGAGACCCAGTACTTC. Its translation: CASRSRRIQETQYF.

The chain carries TRBV5-1 and TRBJ1-6; 7 bases fit TRBD1. This CDR3 has 17 residues. The germline V gene has CDR1 SGHRS and CDR2 YFSETQ. Trimming cost V 4 bases and J 9 bases; bases outside gene matches: 16. CDR3 DNA sequence: TGCGCCAGCAGCCCGGACAGGAACGGGATGGGAAGTTCACCCCTCCACTTT. It specifies CASSPDRNGMGSSPLHF.

This clonotype was detected only a few times. The chain has TRBV4-1 and TRBJ2-1; TRBD2 matches at 9 bases. V was pared by 4 bases and J by 3 bases, with 7 bases of the junction left unmatched. From germline, CDR1 is MGHRA and CDR2 YSYEKL. There are 16 residues in the CDR3. CDR3 residues: CASSRNSGSYYNEQFF. For the CDR3, the DNA is TGCGCCAGCAGCCGGAATAGCGGGAGTTACTACAATGAGCAGTTCTTC.

The table lists this clonotype with a few counts. The chain joins TRBV12-3 or TRBV12-4 to TRBJ1-1; TRBD1 agrees at 8 bases. Losses at the gene ends were 5 bases for V and 5 bases for J; bases not matched to a gene: 7. CDR3 size: 14 residues. CDR3 sequence reads: CASSRTRGRTEAFF. DNA for the CDR3: TGTGCCAGCAGTCGAACCAGGGGGCGAACTGAAGCTTTCTTT.

The chain recombines TRBV12-3 or TRBV12-4 with TRBJ2-7; D uncertain. The DNA end lines up better with TRBJ2-5; the J call may be wrong. The length of the CDR3 is 13 residues. Written as DNA, the CDR3 is TGTGCCAGCAGTTTCGGCCATCAAGAGACCCAGTACTTC. Translating gives CASSFGHQETQYF.

This clonotype has just a few counts. This rearrangement joins TRBV7-9 to TRBJ2-5, with TRBD2 identical over 7 bases. Germline-derived CDR1 and CDR2 are SEHNR and FQNEAQ (reference sequence). This CDR3 has 13 residues. The junction had 4 bases not matched to a gene; V was cut back by 5 bases and J by 4 bases. The CDR3 DNA reads TGTGCCAGCAGCCGATGGGGGGGAGAGACCCAGTACTTC. Translation: CASSRWGGETQYF.

This clonotype was seen a few times. The J gene is TRBJ1-4, the V gene TRBV20-1, with D possibly matching TRBD1 (6 bases). The germline V and J ends were trimmed by 0 bases and 1 base, with 12 bases remaining between them. CDR3 size: 16 residues. The germline V gene has CDR1 DFQATT and CDR2 SNEGSKA (reference sequence). CDR3 in amino acids: CSARDLSGVTNEKLFF. In DNA form, the CDR3 reads TGCAGTGCTAGAGACCTATCAGGGGTAACTAATGAAAAACTGTTTTTT.

This clonotype has only a few counts. V gene TRBV29-1 combines with J gene TRBJ2-7; TRBD1 might be the D (5 bases). Per germline, CDR1 SQVTM and CDR2 ANQGSEA. The CDR3 totals 17 residues. Trimming pared 1 base from V and 5 bases from J, leaving 24 bases between. CDR3 in amino acids: CSVEGLGRVGAPDEQYF. The CDR3 DNA is TGCAGCGTTGAAGGGTTAGGTAGGGTAGGGGCTCCCGACGAGCAGTACTTC.

The chain joins TRBV20-1 to TRBJ2-5, with 9 bases aligning to TRBD2. The J call could be wrong; TRBJ2-1 is a better fit for the DNA end. CDR1 DFQATT and CDR2 SNEGSKA come from the germline V gene (reference sequence). The CDR3 spans 14 residues. The CDR3 loop reads CSARGAGGPNEQFF. The CDR3 DNA reads TGCAGTGCTAGAGGGGCGGGGGGGCCGAATGAGCAGTTCTTC.

This clonotype was picked up a small number of times. The chain carries TRBV28 and TRBJ2-5; tentatively, D is TRBD1 or TRBD2 (5 bases each). The germline CDR1 and CDR2 sequences are MDHEN and SYDVKM. This CDR3 region has 13 residues. V lost 6 bases and J lost 3, with 11 bases in between. The chain's CDR3 is CASRRDGEETQYF. Here the CDR3 DNA reads TGTGCCAGCAGACGGGACGGCGAAGAGACCCAGTACTTC.

The chain combines TRBV12-3 or TRBV12-4 with TRBJ2-2; D could derive from TRBD1 or TRBD2 (6 bases each). The CDR3 length is 15 residues. V lost 5 bases and J lost 4, with 14 bases in between. The chain's CDR3 is CASSLQGLGTGELFF. CDR3 in DNA: TGTGCCAGCAGTCTACAGGGACTGGGCACCGGGGAGCTGTTTTTT.

In its sample, this clonotype was seen a few times. For the CDR3, the DNA is TGTGCCAGCTCACCACCATCCGGGGTCCCTCAGCCCCAGCATTTT. Protein product: CASSPPSGVPQPQHF. This sequence joins TRBV18 and TRBJ1-5; D call uncertain. The germline gives CDR1 KGHSH, CDR2 LQKENI. The length of the CDR3 is 15 residues. V was pared by 0 bases and J by 6 bases, with 12 bases between.

The gene calls are TRBV6-2 or TRBV6-3 and TRBJ2-7; TRBD1 aligns across 8 bases. V trimming: 2 bases; J trimming: 7 bases; junction bases outside the gene matches: 10. Germline-derived CDR1 and CDR2 are MNHEY and SVGEGT. CDR3 size: 15 residues. CDR3 residues: CASSYIRTGLREQYF. The CDR3 DNA reads TGTGCCAGCAGTTACATCCGGACAGGGCTTCGGGAGCAGTACTTC.

A few counts support this clonotype. The chain links TRBV14 to TRBJ2-1; D is unresolved. The germline gives CDR1 SGHDN, CDR2 FVKESK. Trimming left V 5 bases short and J 2 bases short, with 4 bases between. CDR3 length equals 12 residues. This CDR3 is CASSRAYNEQFF. CDR3 bases: TGTGCCAGCAGCAGGGCCTACAATGAGCAGTTCTTC.

A few counts support this clonotype. The chain links TRBV21-1 to TRBJ1-4. TRBV21-1 is a pseudogene locus. The CDR3 extends over 13 amino acids. The CDR3 nucleotides read TGTGCCAGCATCCGACATCTCGATTGGGAACTGTTTTTT. This sequence encodes CASIRHLDWELFF.

The rearrangement uses TRBV9 and TRBJ2-7, with D perhaps matching TRBD2 (5 bases). Between the trimmed V and J ends, which lost 0 bases and 3 bases, there was a span of 16 bases. This CDR3 is built from 16 residues. Per the germline V gene, CDR1 is SGDLS and CDR2 is YYNGEE. Here the CDR3 DNA reads TGTGCCAGCAGCGTAGCCCCTAGCTTCAGCTTCTACGAGCAGTACTTC. Translated: CASSVAPSFSFYEQYF.

This clonotype was seen a few times. The chain combines TRBV20-1 with TRBJ2-1, with D hard to call. The CDR3 contains 13 residues. Germline CDR1 is DFQATT and CDR2 is SNEGSKA (reference sequence). Trimming pared 7 bases from V and 0 bases from J, leaving 10 bases between. The CDR3 nucleotides are TGCAGTGTGCCCCGGGCCTCCTACAATGAGCAGTTCTTC. It is translated as CSVPRASYNEQFF.

This clonotype was observed a handful of times. The rearrangement links TRBV20-1 to TRBJ2-5, with D perhaps TRBD2 (6 bases). The DNA end favors TRBJ2-7, so the J call may be wrong. The CDR3 has 13 residues. Germline V gene lookup returns CDR1 DFQATT and CDR2 SNEGSKA (reference sequence). The CDR3 region has the DNA TGCAGTGCTATCGGGACTTTCTCCTACGAGCAGTACTTC. Its protein is CSAIGTFSYEQYF.